This entry lists 8 T cell receptor beta chains sequenced from one sample in a study of T cell responses to AZD1222 COVID-19 vaccine. Clones were sequenced by immunoSEQ multiplex PCR, and TCRdb holds only the in-frame ones, with some missing. The sample has over 85,000 clones, 81% seen once. The material sequenced was peripheral blood, taken on day 0 of AZD1222 vaccination. These receptors came from an adult in good health.

This chain uses TRBV28 with TRBJ1-3, with 8 bases lining up with TRBD1. Germline V gene sequence: CDR1 MDHEN, CDR2 SYDVKM. The CDR3 runs 18 residues. V trimming: 5 bases; J trimming: 1 base; junction bases outside the gene matches: 13. CDR3 in DNA: TGTGCCAGCAGTCCTCCAAGGACAGGGCTCCGGTCTGGAAACACCATATATTTT. It specifies CASSPPRTGLRSGNTIYF.

This clone appeared once. The CDR3 reads CASSTSPGGPYEQYF. CDR3 sequence (DNA): TGTGCCAGCAGCACCTCTCCGGGAGGGCCCTACGAGCAGTACTTC. The genes are TRBV11-2 and TRBJ2-7; 8 bases fit TRBD2. Unmatched junction bases numbered 8, after V lost 5 bases and J lost 2 bases. CDR3 length equals 15 residues. The germline gives CDR1 SGHAT, CDR2 FQNNGV.

Only a few counts were recorded for this clone. The rearrangement joins TRBV3-1 (or the pseudogene TRBV3-2) to TRBJ2-7; the D is unclear. Trimming cost V 4 bases and J 9 bases, with 22 bases left between them. The CDR3 loop spans 15 amino acids. Germline CDR1 and CDR2: LGHDT and YNNKEL (reference sequence). The CDR3 bases are TGTGCCAGCAGCCCCAAACCGACTGACACTACGAGGCAGTACTTC. Encoded protein: CASSPKPTDTTRQYF.

The chain uses TRBV5-4 and TRBJ2-1; 8 bases fit TRBD1. The CDR3 loop spans 15 amino acids. CDR1 is SGHNT, CDR2 YYREEE, per germline (reference sequence). The V and J ends lost 4 bases and 8 bases, in that order; junction bases with no gene match: 11. Here the CDR3 reads CASSQGQGIIDEQFF. CDR3 coding DNA: TGTGCCAGCAGCCAAGGACAGGGTATAATCGATGAGCAGTTCTTC.

The rearrangement uses TRBV3-1 (or the pseudogene TRBV3-2) and TRBJ2-2; D not certain. Germline V gene data show CDR1 as LGHDT and CDR2 as YNNKEL (reference sequence). V was pared by 4 bases and J by 6 bases, with 18 bases between. The CDR3 runs 16 residues. CDR3: CASSLNRLKGSGELFF. The CDR3 coding sequence is TGTGCCAGCAGCCTGAACCGGCTCAAAGGGTCCGGGGAGCTGTTTTTT.

The chain combines TRBV19 with TRBJ2-7; no definite D call. Germline lookup yields CDR1 LNHDA and CDR2 SQIVND (reference sequence). The CDR3 extends over 16 amino acids. V shed 2 bases and J shed 6 bases, with 20 bases lying between them. The CDR3 bases are TGTGCCAGTAGTATATCTGGGTCCCCAACGTCACGCGAGCAGTACTTC. It specifies CASSISGSPTSREQYF.

V gene TRBV6-2 or TRBV6-3 combines with J gene TRBJ1-2; D is perhaps TRBD1 (5 bases). The CDR3 has 16 amino acids. Trimming stripped 2 bases from V and 0 bases from J, with 13 bases between. Looked up from germline, CDR1 is MNHEY and CDR2 is SVGEGT. CDR3 DNA: TGTGCCAGCAGTTACGGTTACAGGAGCACTAACTATGGCTACACCTTC. It specifies CASSYGYRSTNYGYTF.

The chain links TRBV4-2 to TRBJ1-1, with D unclear. Germline loops: CDR1 LGHNA, CDR2 YNFKEQ. With 0 bases removed from V and 4 bases from J, the gap between germline ends came to 6 bases. This CDR3 has 13 residues. The CDR3 region is CASSQDGGTEAFF. CDR3 bases: TGTGCCAGCAGCCAAGACGGAGGCACTGAAGCTTTCTTT.